This T cell receptor beta chain was found in a study of shared clonotypes between healthy human individuals. Naive CD8 cells lacked CD45RO and underwent positive selection for CCR7, leaving out terminally differentiated effector memory CD45RA+ cells. J lost 2 bases, V lost 1 base, and 7 bases had no gene match. CDR3 length: 16 amino acids. From germline, CDR1 is MGHRA and CDR2 YSYEKL. Sequenced by immunoSEQ multiplex PCR; TCRdb stores in-frame clones only, minus some. The sample carries around 650,000 clones, approximately 96% recorded once. The chain employs TRBV4-1 and TRBJ1-1; 7 bases align to TRBD1. The receptor comes from a woman aged 30 to 39 in good health. Specimen: naive CD8+ T cells sorted from blood. CDR3 coding DNA: TGCGCCAGCAGCCAAGGCCCACAGGGGACCAACACTGAAGCTTTCTTT. Translating gives CASSQGPQGTNTEAFF.